The 18 T cell receptor beta chains below come from one sample, sequenced in a study of OX40 agonist ivuxolimab in advanced cancers. Sequenced by immunoSEQ multiplex PCR; TCRdb stores in-frame clones only, minus some. The sample holds approximately 61,000 clones, 80% to 90% seen once. Specimen: CD4+ or CD8+ T cells sorted from blood, collected in a trial of the OX40 agonist ivuxolimab. These receptors were taken from an adult with an advanced solid tumor such as melanoma, head and neck, liver or kidney cancer.

The J gene is TRBJ2-1, the V gene TRBV5-4, with unresolved D. Trimming left V 3 bases short and J 0 bases short, with 10 bases between. Germline V gene lookup returns CDR1 SGHNT and CDR2 YYREEE (reference sequence). The CDR3 is made up of 15 amino acids. The CDR3 DNA sequence: TGTGCCAGCAGCTCCCGGGCTACCTCCTACAATGAGCAGTTCTTC. Its protein product is CASSSRATSYNEQFF. Looking up the rest from reference TRBV5-4 and TRBJ2-1 gives the full variable domain: ETGVTQSPTHLIKTRGQQVTLRCSSQSGHNTVSWYQQALGQGPQFIFQYYREEENGRGNFPPRFSGLQFPNYSSELNVNALELDDSALYLCASSSRATSYNEQFFGPGTRLTVL.

The chain links TRBV5-1 to TRBJ2-5; 9 nucleotides match TRBD1. The junction had 5 bases not matched to a gene; V was cut back by 4 bases and J by 7 bases. The CDR3 is made up of 13 amino acids. Germline CDR1 reads SGHRS; CDR2 reads YFSETQ. CDR3 residues: CASSRTGEGTQYF. The CDR3 DNA is TGCGCCAGCAGCCGGACAGGGGAGGGGACCCAGTACTTC.

The rearrangement uses TRBV5-1 and TRBJ1-2; D is perhaps TRBD1 (6 bases). The CDR3 contains 14 residues. Germline CDR1 SGHRS, CDR2 YFSETQ. The V end lost 2 bases, the J end lost 6 bases, and 14 bases lay between the germline ends. CDR3 loop: CASSFGQGPDGYTF. CDR3 DNA: TGCGCCAGCAGCTTTGGTCAGGGGCCAGATGGCTACACCTTC.

The chain couples TRBV6-1 to TRBJ1-1, with 7 bases aligning to TRBD1. V dropped 5 bases and J dropped 7; count of bases not matched to a gene: 13. The CDR3 is made up of 15 amino acids. CDR1 and CDR2 from the germline V gene are MNHNS and SASEGT. Here the CDR3 DNA reads TGTGCCAGCAGTCGGGGGACAGAACTAGAAAATGAAGCTTTCTTT. It specifies CASSRGTELENEAFF.

This clone appeared a few times. The rearrangement uses TRBV28 and TRBJ1-2; the D gene is possibly TRBD1 (5 bases). Trimming took 6 bases from V and 0 from J, leaving 14 bases between them. This CDR3 contains 15 residues. The germline V gene has CDR1 MDHEN and CDR2 SYDVKM. The CDR3 bases are TGTGCCAGCAGGTCCCCAGGGATAGCTAACTATGGCTACACCTTC. Translation gives CASRSPGIANYGYTF.

The chain has TRBV13 and TRBJ1-2; TRBD1 matches 9 bases. Germline values: CDR1 PRHDT, CDR2 FYEKMQ (reference sequence). The CDR3 runs 16 residues. The V and J ends lost 1 base and 7 bases, in that order; junction bases with no gene match: 10. This chain's CDR3 is CASSLEWGQGIGGYTF. In nucleotides, the CDR3 is TGTGCCAGCAGCTTAGAATGGGGACAGGGCATTGGTGGCTACACCTTC.

V usage is TRBV2 and J usage is TRBJ1-1; possible D gene TRBD1, 6 bases. Per germline, CDR1 SNHLY and CDR2 FYNNEI. Between the trimmed V and J ends, which lost 5 bases and 1 base, there was a span of 8 bases. This CDR3 comprises 13 residues. CDR3 region: CASSWTANTEAFF. The CDR3 coding sequence is TGTGCCAGCAGTTGGACAGCGAACACTGAAGCTTTCTTT.

The chain couples TRBV6-5 to TRBJ1-5; a possible D gene is TRBD1 (6 bases). Trimming pared 6 bases from V and 7 bases from J, leaving 16 bases between. The CDR3 is 14 amino acids. The germline V gene has CDR1 MNHEY and CDR2 SVGAGI. CDR3 in amino acids: CASSQGSSRQPQHF. The CDR3 nucleotides read TGTGCCAGCAGCCAGGGGAGTTCGAGGCAGCCCCAGCATTTT.

The genes are TRBV10-3 and TRBJ2-5; 9 nucleotides agree with TRBD2. CDR1 ENHRY and CDR2 SYGVKD come from the germline V gene. V was clipped by 5 bases and J by 2 bases; unmatched bases: 3. The CDR3 has 14 amino acids. The CDR3 sequence is CAISFGLAQETQYF. CDR3 sequence (DNA): TGTGCCATCAGTTTTGGACTAGCGCAAGAGACCCAGTACTTC.

This clone has only one observation. The chain has TRBV18 and TRBJ1-1; D uncertain. V was cut by 7 bases and J by 1 base, with 10 bases left in between. CDR1 and CDR2 from the germline V gene are KGHSH and LQKENI. CDR3 length: 13 residues. CDR3 amino acids: CASYYGRNTEAFF. The CDR3 DNA reads TGTGCCAGCTACTACGGAAGGAACACTGAAGCTTTCTTT.

This chain connects TRBV7-9 to TRBJ2-1; a possible D gene is TRBD1 (6 bases). Germline CDR1 SEHNR, CDR2 FQNEAQ (reference sequence). V was pared by 4 bases and J by 10 bases, with 14 bases between. The CDR3 covers 13 residues. CDR3 residues: CASSYPGAGEQFF. CDR3 coding DNA: TGTGCCAGCAGCTACCCAGGGGCTGGGGAGCAGTTCTTC.

The chain joins TRBV18 to TRBJ1-2; tentatively, D is TRBD1 (6 bases). The CDR3 has 16 amino acids. Germline CDR1 and CDR2: KGHSH and LQKENI. The ends were cut back, 0 bases at V and 8 bases at J, with 19 bases in the middle. The CDR3 is CASSPPSLGAPGGYTF. The CDR3 DNA reads TGTGCCAGCTCACCACCGTCTTTGGGGGCTCCCGGAGGCTACACCTTC.

The chain is built from TRBV27 and TRBJ2-2; a possible D gene is TRBD1 (6 bases). Germline V gene data show CDR1 as MNHEY and CDR2 as SMNVEV (reference sequence). The V gene lost 5 bases and the J gene lost 3 bases, with 19 bases spanning the gap. There are 17 residues in the CDR3. As DNA, the CDR3 is TGTGCCAGCAGTCTTAGTCTAGGGACACTTTACACCGGGGAGCTGTTTTTT. Amino acid sequence: CASSLSLGTLYTGELFF.

The V gene is TRBV11-3, the J gene TRBJ1-5, with D possibly matching TRBD1 (5 bases). The CDR3 extends over 18 amino acids. Germline CDR1 and CDR2: SGHNT and YENEEA. The ends were cut back, 1 base at V and 5 bases at J, with 21 bases in the middle. The CDR3 sequence: CASSLGGGRDRGYQPQHF. CDR3 DNA: TGTGCCAGCAGCTTAGGAGGTGGCAGGGACCGGGGTTATCAGCCCCAGCATTTT.

This chain links TRBV10-3 with TRBJ2-3, with 9 nucleotides matching TRBD1. Per germline, CDR1 ENHRY and CDR2 SYGVKD. J was trimmed by 8 bases and V by 3 bases; bases with no gene match: 15. The CDR3 has 17 residues. CDR3 residues: CAISDTPPGQGLITQYF. CDR3 DNA sequence: TGTGCCATCAGTGATACACCACCGGGACAGGGTCTGATTACGCAGTATTTT.

The chain links TRBV10-2 to TRBJ1-2; TRBD1 might be the D (6 bases). Germline CDR1 is WSHSY and CDR2 is SAAADI. The V and J ends lost 5 bases and 5 bases respectively, with 18 bases between them. The CDR3 spans 15 residues. The CDR3 DNA follows: TGCGCCAGCAGTCTTACAGGGTTGAGGGATTATGGCTACACCTTC. Translated: CASSLTGLRDYGYTF.

This clone is medium-sized in the sample. V gene TRBV7-6 combines with J gene TRBJ2-7; D remains unclear. V lost 0 bases and J 2 bases, leaving 11 bases between the germline ends. The CDR3 sequence is 15 residues long. Germline V gene lookup returns CDR1 SGHVS and CDR2 FNYEAQ. This CDR3 reads CASSLAIGTAYEQYF. CDR3 DNA: TGTGCCAGCAGCTTAGCGATCGGCACCGCCTACGAGCAGTACTTC.

To note about this clone: This specimen includes other DNA sequences encoding the same CDR3. The V call is TRBV11-3, the J call TRBJ1-2; a weak D match, TRBD1 (6 bases). Germline V lookup: CDR1 SGHNT, CDR2 YENEEA. This CDR3 contains 14 residues. Trimming took 5 bases from V and 2 from J, leaving 12 bases between them. CDR3 nucleotide sequence: TGTGCCAGCAGCCCGGACAGAGGGAACTATGGCTACACCTTC. It specifies CASSPDRGNYGYTF.